This is a list of T cell receptor beta chains from one sample in a study of T cells after yellow fever vaccination. TCRdb re-derived calls from the 5' RACE reads in MiXCR, one entry per CDR3 protein. Seen here are tens of thousands of distinct CDR3 sequences, approximately 7% observed once, and the top ten hold 37%. Here the sequenced sample was CD8+ T cells sorted from PBMCs, taken roughly seven weeks after the first yellow fever vaccination. The receptors originated from a man aged 18 to 30 who received the YFV17D yellow fever vaccine. Each CDR3 is given with its conserved first and last residue. The order of the fields is clone size, J gene, D gene, V gene, CDR3 protein, CDR3 DNA. A D gene is named only where the DNA matches it firmly. The listing skips clone size in some rows; elsewhere it reads once, few, many or a size class.

abundance: .; j_gene: TRBJ2-2; d_gene: TRBD2; v_gene: TRBV7-8; CDR3aa: CASSLGRGSTGELFF; CDR3nt: TGTGCCAGCAGCTTAGGGCGGGGGAGCACCGGGGAGCTGTTTTTT
abundance: many; j_gene: TRBJ2-5; d_gene: TRBD2; v_gene: TRBV3-1; CDR3aa: CASSRQTSGQETQYF; CDR3nt: TGTGCCAGCAGCCGCCAGACTAGCGGCCAAGAGACCCAGTACTTC
abundance: few; j_gene: TRBJ1-2; d_gene: .; v_gene: TRBV29-1; CDR3aa: CSVEGATGQGTNYGYTF; CDR3nt: TGCAGCGTTGAAGGGGCAACAGGGCAGGGGACCAACTATGGCTACACCTTC
abundance: many; j_gene: TRBJ1-2; d_gene: TRBD1; v_gene: TRBV6-2/TRBV6-3; CDR3aa: CASSYSRDSNYGYTF; CDR3nt: TGTGCCAGCAGTTACTCCCGGGACAGCAACTATGGCTACACCTTC
abundance: many; j_gene: TRBJ2-3; d_gene: .; v_gene: TRBV6-5; CDR3aa: CASSYVGTRDTQYF; CDR3nt: TGTGCCAGCAGTTATGTAGGGACAAGAGATACGCAGTATTTT
abundance: many; j_gene: TRBJ1-2; d_gene: TRBD1; v_gene: TRBV9; CDR3aa: CASSVDNRGANYGYTF; CDR3nt: TGTGCCAGCAGCGTAGACAACAGGGGTGCTAACTATGGCTACACCTTC
abundance: few; j_gene: TRBJ2-7; d_gene: TRBD1; v_gene: TRBV7-6; CDR3aa: CASSLGQGIFMHF; CDR3nt: TGTGCCAGCAGCTTAGGACAGGGAATTTTTATGCACTTC
abundance: few; j_gene: TRBJ2-7; d_gene: .; v_gene: TRBV6-1; CDR3aa: CASSVGEGYEQYF; CDR3nt: TGTGCCAGCAGTGTAGGGGAAGGCTACGAGCAGTACTTC
abundance: few; j_gene: TRBJ1-5; d_gene: .; v_gene: TRBV6-5; CDR3aa: CASSYKQGGGQPQHF; CDR3nt: TGTGCCAGCAGTTACAAACAGGGAGGGGGTCAGCCCCAGCATTTT
abundance: many; j_gene: TRBJ2-3; d_gene: .; v_gene: TRBV7-9; CDR3aa: CASSKSATQYF; CDR3nt: TGTGCCAGCAGCAAAAGCGCTACGCAGTATTTT
abundance: many; j_gene: TRBJ2-5; d_gene: .; v_gene: TRBV18; CDR3aa: CASSTFQGEVDSETQYF; CDR3nt: TGTGCCAGCTCAACTTTTCAGGGGGAGGTGGATTCTGAGACCCAGTACTTC
abundance: many; j_gene: TRBJ2-3; d_gene: .; v_gene: TRBV4-3; CDR3aa: CASSQDSWSDTQYF; CDR3nt: TGCGCCAGCAGCCAGGATTCTTGGTCCGATACGCAGTATTTT
abundance: .; j_gene: TRBJ1-6; d_gene: .; v_gene: TRBV6-5; CDR3aa: CASSYSRESGSPLHF; CDR3nt: TGTGCCAGCAGTTACTCAAGGGAAAGTGGGTCACCCCTCCACTTT
abundance: many; j_gene: TRBJ2-3; d_gene: .; v_gene: TRBV7-9; CDR3aa: CASSRGRGVLTDTQYF; CDR3nt: TGTGCCAGCAGCAGGGGCAGGGGGGTTCTCACAGATACGCAGTATTTT
abundance: many; j_gene: TRBJ2-7; d_gene: TRBD1; v_gene: TRBV27; CDR3aa: CATRDSSLTYEQYF; CDR3nt: TGTGCCACCCGGGACAGCTCGTTAACATACGAGCAGTACTTC
abundance: many; j_gene: TRBJ2-1; d_gene: .; v_gene: TRBV28; CDR3aa: CASQPRGAFYNEQFF; CDR3nt: TGTGCCAGTCAACCTCGGGGGGCTTTCTACAATGAGCAGTTCTTC
abundance: few; j_gene: TRBJ2-1; d_gene: .; v_gene: TRBV7-2; CDR3aa: CASSLTLNEQFF; CDR3nt: TGTGCCAGCAGCTTAACCCTCAATGAGCAGTTCTTC
abundance: many; j_gene: TRBJ2-3; d_gene: TRBD2; v_gene: TRBV4-3; CDR3aa: CASSQERLESGGGDTQYF; CDR3nt: TGCGCCAGCAGCCAAGAGAGGCTGGAGAGCGGGGGGGGAGATACGCAGTATTTT
abundance: .; j_gene: TRBJ1-4; d_gene: TRBD1; v_gene: TRBV4-1; CDR3aa: CASSQVRGYTSGQGIEVDEKLFF; CDR3nt: TGCGCCAGCAGCCAAGTTCGTGGGTACACCTCGGGACAGGGTATCGAGGTTGATGAAAAACTGTTTTTT
abundance: few; j_gene: TRBJ2-7; d_gene: .; v_gene: TRBV7-2; CDR3aa: CASSLWAGPTYEQYF; CDR3nt: TGTGCCAGCAGCTTATGGGCAGGGCCCACCTACGAGCAGTACTTC
abundance: .; j_gene: TRBJ2-4; d_gene: .; v_gene: TRBV7-9; CDR3aa: CASSFEGTKNIQYF; CDR3nt: TGTGCCAGCAGCTTCGAAGGCACCAAAAACATTCAGTACTTC
abundance: few; j_gene: TRBJ2-7; d_gene: .; v_gene: TRBV5-1; CDR3aa: CASSGTGDEQYF; CDR3nt: TGCGCCAGCAGCGGGACTGGCGACGAGCAGTACTTC
abundance: few; j_gene: TRBJ1-1; d_gene: TRBD1; v_gene: TRBV5-4; CDR3aa: CASSYGTGMNTEAFF; CDR3nt: TGTGCCAGCAGCTACGGGACAGGGATGAACACTGAAGCTTTCTTT
abundance: few; j_gene: TRBJ2-1; d_gene: TRBD2; v_gene: TRBV5-1; CDR3aa: CASSWTASGSSYNEQFF; CDR3nt: TGCGCCAGCAGCTGGACCGCTAGCGGTAGCTCCTACAATGAGCAGTTCTTC
abundance: .; j_gene: TRBJ2-3; d_gene: TRBD2; v_gene: TRBV19; CDR3aa: CASGLAGSDTQYF; CDR3nt: TGTGCCAGCGGACTAGCGGGGTCAGATACGCAGTATTTT
abundance: many; j_gene: TRBJ2-1; d_gene: TRBD1; v_gene: TRBV4-3; CDR3aa: CASSQDDRALYNEQFF; CDR3nt: TGCGCCAGCAGCCAAGACGACAGGGCCCTATACAATGAGCAGTTCTTC
abundance: many; j_gene: TRBJ2-1; d_gene: TRBD2; v_gene: TRBV7-9; CDR3aa: CASSLASGAYNEQFF; CDR3nt: TGTGCCAGCAGCCTAGCTAGCGGGGCCTACAATGAGCAGTTCTTC
abundance: few; j_gene: TRBJ2-7; d_gene: .; v_gene: TRBV11-2; CDR3aa: CASGGYEQYF; CDR3nt: TGTGCCAGCGGCGGGTACGAGCAGTACTTC
abundance: many; j_gene: TRBJ2-1; d_gene: TRBD2; v_gene: TRBV6-1; CDR3aa: CASTLAGGFDNEQFF; CDR3nt: TGTGCCAGCACTCTAGCGGGGGGTTTCGACAATGAGCAGTTCTTC
abundance: many; j_gene: TRBJ2-3; d_gene: .; v_gene: TRBV27; CDR3aa: CASSLPGDTQYF; CDR3nt: TGTGCCAGCAGCCTTCCCGGCGATACGCAGTATTTT
abundance: many; j_gene: TRBJ2-6; d_gene: .; v_gene: TRBV12-3/TRBV12-4; CDR3aa: CASRRGGANVLTF; CDR3nt: TGTGCCAGCAGGCGAGGCGGGGCCAACGTCCTGACTTTC
abundance: .; j_gene: TRBJ1-2; d_gene: TRBD1; v_gene: TRBV6-4; CDR3aa: CASSDSRDRAGIANYGYTF; CDR3nt: TGTGCCAGCAGTGACTCCCGGGACAGGGCTGGGATAGCTAACTATGGCTACACCTTC
abundance: many; j_gene: TRBJ2-1; d_gene: TRBD2; v_gene: TRBV7-9; CDR3aa: CASSSLAGGRNEQFF; CDR3nt: TGTGCCAGCAGCTCACTAGCGGGGGGGCGTAATGAGCAGTTCTTC